This TCR beta chain was captured by sequencing in a study of CD8+ T cells in alopecia areata. As for treatment: oral pan-JAK inhibitor, 5-10 mg twice daily. RNA extraction and reverse transcription yielded cDNA as sequencing template. Clones were sequenced by immunoSEQ multiplex PCR, and TCRdb holds only the in-frame ones, with some missing. The sample yields 150,000 to 200,000 clones, roughly 60% seen once. The sequenced sample was CD4+ T cells sorted from blood, obtained at week 24, from a patient treated with tofacitinib. The sequence derives from a human donor with alopecia areata.

The CDR3 nucleotides read TGCGCCAGCAGCTTGAACTTTCAGGGGAGAGGGACTGAAGCTTTCTTT. Translation gives CASSLNFQGRGTEAFF. The chain uses TRBV5-1 and TRBJ1-1; D may be TRBD1 (6 bases). Looked up from germline, CDR1 is SGHRS and CDR2 is YFSETQ. The V gene lost 1 base and the J gene lost 5 bases, with 18 bases spanning the gap. This CDR3 contains 16 residues.